The present T cell receptor beta chain was sequenced within a study of blood T cell repertoires in COVID-19. Background on the study: Donors in the United States, Italy and Spain gave samples during acute or convalescent COVID-19.

Repertoires were generated with immunoSEQ multiplex PCR, while TCRdb's copy carries only in-frame clones and drops some. The sample has 350,000 or so clones, more than 70% seen once. V lost 9 bases, J lost 4 bases, and 8 bases stayed unmatched. CDR3 size: 14 residues. CDR1 is SNHLY and CDR2 is FYNNEI in the germline V gene. The gene calls are TRBV2 and TRBJ2-2, with 7 bases fitting TRBD2. Sample: PBMCs or T cells enriched from blood (not recorded which). The receptor was isolated from a woman in her twenties or thirties who had been exposed to COVID-19. The CDR3 reads CARALGGGTGELFF. In nucleotides, the CDR3 is TGTGCCAGGGCACTGGGGGGGGGCACCGGGGAGCTGTTTTTT.